The rows below give T cell receptor beta chains drawn from one sample of a study of metastatic and nonmetastatic thyroid tumors. Through MiXCR, TCRdb re-clonotyped the PCR reads. The repertoire holds around 30,000 clones, with more than 10% as singletons. The sample taken for sequencing was blood. The source of these receptors is a female donor with papillary thyroid cancer or a benign thyroid nodule (not recorded which). Some clones in this sample may be carry-over from other donors' samples. The CDR3 runs from the conserved cysteine through the conserved F or W. A D gene is named only where the DNA matches it firmly. Where a row states a size, it is once, few, many or the class of an expanded clone; other rows omit it.

d_gene	v_gene	j_gene	abundance	CDR3aa	CDR3nt
TRBD1	TRBV5-1	TRBJ1-2	many	CASSWRTGGTGYGYTF	TGCGCCAGCAGCTGGCGGACAGGGGGAACAGGATATGGCTACACCTTC
NA	TRBV6-5	TRBJ1-2	many	CASSYSPVGSGTYGYTF	TGTGCCAGCAGTTACTCCCCGGTGGGGTCGGGAACTTATGGCTACACCTTC
NA	TRBV6-2/TRBV6-3	TRBJ2-2	NA	CASRLVVGYTGELFF	TGTGCCAGCAGGTTAGTGGTCGGCTACACCGGGGAGCTGTTTTTT
NA	TRBV6-2/TRBV6-3	TRBJ2-1	medium-sized	CASQSQPESYNEQFF	TGTGCCAGTCAATCCCAACCGGAGTCCTACAATGAGCAGTTCTTC
TRBD2	TRBV11-2	TRBJ2-7	NA	CASSFTSGGVPYEQYF	TGTGCCAGCAGCTTTACTAGCGGGGGGGTCCCCTACGAGCAGTACTTC
TRBD2	TRBV19	TRBJ2-7	few	CASSRASGSYEQYF	TGTGCCAGTAGCCGCGCTAGCGGGAGTTACGAGCAGTACTTC
NA	TRBV28	TRBJ1-2	many	CASRLDGNYGYTF	TGTGCCAGCAGACTGGACGGTAACTATGGCTACACCTTC
TRBD1	TRBV6-1	TRBJ1-5	few	CATEGQANQPQHF	TGTGCCACGGAAGGACAGGCCAATCAGCCCCAGCATTTT
NA	TRBV27	TRBJ2-7	many	CASRIRDTSYEQYF	TGTGCCAGCAGGATCCGGGACACTTCCTACGAGCAGTACTTC
NA	TRBV6-1	TRBJ2-7	NA	CASSEPGDGTYEQYF	TGTGCCAGCAGTGAGCCAGGGGATGGCACCTACGAGCAGTACTTC
TRBD1	TRBV6-2/TRBV6-3	TRBJ1-5	medium-sized	CASSYSGTGPYGQPQHF	TGTGCCAGCAGTTACTCAGGGACAGGACCTTACGGGCAGCCCCAGCATTTT
NA	TRBV12-3/TRBV12-4	TRBJ2-7	NA	CASSPGPGRDYEQYF	TGTGCCAGCAGTCCGGGGCCCGGCAGGGACTACGAGCAGTACTTC
NA	TRBV24-1	TRBJ2-1	many	CATSEVAVRPDEQFF	TGTGCCACCAGTGAAGTGGCGGTTCGTCCCGATGAGCAGTTCTTC
NA	TRBV6-1	TRBJ1-2	NA	CASRWNGYTF	TGTGCCAGCAGGTGGAATGGCTACACCTTC
NA	TRBV6-2/TRBV6-3	TRBJ1-6	medium-sized	CASSEGLFNSPLHF	TGTGCCAGCAGCGAGGGACTGTTTAATTCACCCCTCCACTTT
NA	TRBV20-1	TRBJ2-7	NA	CSARDVGYSYEQYF	TGCAGTGCTAGAGATGTAGGGTACTCCTACGAGCAGTACTTC
NA	TRBV6-2/TRBV6-3	TRBJ1-6	NA	CASSLRQLLYNSPLHF	TGTGCCAGCAGTTTAAGACAGCTCCTCTATAATTCACCCCTCCACTTT
NA	TRBV6-2/TRBV6-3	TRBJ1-1	many	CASSLSVAGSTFF	TGTGCCAGCAGTTTGTCAGTCGCAGGGAGTACTTTCTTT
TRBD2	TRBV19	TRBJ2-1	many	CASSVLAGEQFF	TGTGCCAGTAGTGTACTAGCGGGAGAGCAGTTCTTC
NA	TRBV30	TRBJ2-7	many	CAWSAGALNEQYF	TGTGCCTGGAGTGCGGGGGCGCTTAACGAGCAGTACTTC
TRBD1	TRBV7-9	TRBJ1-2	many	CASSMTGAGLGYTF	TGTGCCAGCAGCATGACAGGGGCGGGTCTTGGCTACACCTTC
NA	TRBV20-1	TRBJ2-1	many	CSARVMLGTSQSYNEQFF	TGCAGTGCTAGAGTCATGCTGGGGACTTCCCAGTCCTACAATGAGCAGTTCTTC
NA	TRBV27	TRBJ2-1	many	CASSLIGRDEQFF	TGTGCCAGCAGTTTAATAGGACGGGATGAGCAGTTCTTC
TRBD1	TRBV14	TRBJ1-2	NA	CASSPSGQGARQF	TGTGCCAGCAGCCCGTCCGGACAGGGTGCGCGTCAATTC
NA	TRBV30	TRBJ2-2	many	CAWSVAGTGELFF	TGTGCCTGGAGTGTCGCCGGCACCGGGGAGCTGTTTTTT
TRBD1	TRBV29-1	TRBJ1-1	many	CSVLTTGVVEAFF	TGCAGCGTTTTAACGACAGGGGTGGTTGAAGCTTTCTTT
TRBD1	TRBV7-2	TRBJ1-3	many	CASSLARAGGGNTIYF	TGTGCCAGCAGCTTAGCAAGGGCAGGGGGTGGAAACACCATATATTTT
TRBD1	TRBV3-1	TRBJ1-1	NA	CASSQEGQGGTEAFF	TGTGCCAGCAGCCAAGAAGGACAGGGCGGCACTGAAGCTTTCTTT
TRBD2	TRBV5-1	TRBJ2-1	many	CASSRGLAGVNEQFF	TGCGCCAGCAGCCGCGGACTAGCGGGAGTCAATGAGCAGTTCTTC
NA	TRBV9	TRBJ2-1	many	CASSVETGPLFF	TGTGCCAGCAGCGTAGAAACCGGCCCGCTGTTCTTC
NA	TRBV7-9	TRBJ2-3	many	CASSFGDTDTQYF	TGTGCCAGCAGCTTCGGAGACACCGATACGCAGTATTTT
NA	TRBV12-3/TRBV12-4	TRBJ2-2	many	CASSGRTNTGELFF	TGTGCCAGTAGCGGACGGACGAACACCGGGGAGCTGTTTTTT
NA	TRBV13	TRBJ1-2	NA	CASSFRGAQFYTF	TGTGCCAGCAGCTTCCGGGGGGCGCAGTTCTACACCTTC
NA	TRBV5-1	TRBJ2-5	many	CASNTAPGETQYF	TGCGCCAGCAATACGGCCCCAGGGGAGACCCAGTACTTC
TRBD1	TRBV6-1	TRBJ2-3	few	CASNHRGPSTDTQYF	TGTGCCAGCAATCACAGGGGACCTAGCACAGATACGCAGTATTTT
TRBD2	TRBV6-1	TRBJ2-5	many	CASSSRPGLAAETQYF	TGTGCCAGCAGTTCGAGACCGGGACTAGCGGCGGAGACCCAGTACTTC
NA	TRBV9	TRBJ2-5	NA	CASSVESIRSQETQYF	TGTGCCAGCAGCGTAGAGTCAATTCGGTCCCAAGAGACCCAGTACTTC
TRBD2	TRBV3-1	TRBJ2-3	many	CASSPPGGGGTDTQYF	TGTGCCAGCAGCCCGCCCGGGGGGGGAGGGACAGATACGCAGTATTTT
NA	TRBV12-3/TRBV12-4	TRBJ1-4	few	CASSSWALNEKLFF	TGTGCCAGCAGTTCCTGGGCCTTAAATGAAAAACTGTTTTTT
NA	TRBV28	TRBJ2-3	many	CASSFQRGAADTQYF	TGTGCCAGCAGTTTCCAACGGGGGGCTGCAGATACGCAGTATTTT
NA	TRBV12-3/TRBV12-4	TRBJ1-1	many	CASSLGGSSATFF	TGTGCCAGCAGTTTAGGAGGCAGCTCCGCCACTTTCTTT